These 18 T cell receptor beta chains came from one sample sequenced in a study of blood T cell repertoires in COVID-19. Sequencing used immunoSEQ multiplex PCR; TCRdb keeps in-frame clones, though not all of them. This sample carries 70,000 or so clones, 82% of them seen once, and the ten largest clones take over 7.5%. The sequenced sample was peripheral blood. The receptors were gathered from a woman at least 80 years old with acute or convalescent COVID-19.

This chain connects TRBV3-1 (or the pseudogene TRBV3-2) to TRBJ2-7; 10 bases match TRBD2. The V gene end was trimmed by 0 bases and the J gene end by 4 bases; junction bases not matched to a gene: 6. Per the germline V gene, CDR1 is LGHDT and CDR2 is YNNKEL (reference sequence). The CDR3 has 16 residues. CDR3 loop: CASSQDIQRGGYEQYF. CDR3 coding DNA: TGTGCCAGCAGCCAAGATATTCAGCGGGGGGGGTACGAGCAGTACTTC.

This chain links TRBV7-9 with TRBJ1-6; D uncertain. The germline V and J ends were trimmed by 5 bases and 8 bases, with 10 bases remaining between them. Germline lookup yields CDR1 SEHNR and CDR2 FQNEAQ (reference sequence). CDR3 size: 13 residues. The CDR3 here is CASSLSEDSPLHF. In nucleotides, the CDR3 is TGTGCCAGCAGCCTATCTGAAGATTCACCCCTCCACTTT. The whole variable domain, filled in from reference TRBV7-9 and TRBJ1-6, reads DTGVSQNPRHKITKRGQNVTFRCDPISEHNRLYWYRQTLGQGPEFLTYFQNEAQLEKSRLLSDRFSAERPKGSFSTLEIQRTEQGDSAMYLCASSLSEDSPLHFGNGTRLTVT.

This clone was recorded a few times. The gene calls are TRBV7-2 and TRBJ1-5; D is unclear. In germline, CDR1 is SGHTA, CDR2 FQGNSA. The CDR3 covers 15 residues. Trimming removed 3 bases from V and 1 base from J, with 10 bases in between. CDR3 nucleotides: TGTGCCAGCAGCTTGGAGGGAGGGAGCAATCAGCCCCAGCATTTT. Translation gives CASSLEGGSNQPQHF. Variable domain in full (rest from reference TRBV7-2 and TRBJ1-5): GAGVSQSPSNKVTEKGKDVELRCDPISGHTALYWYRQSLGQGLEFLIYFQGNSAPDKSGLPSDRFSAERTGGSVSTLTIQRTQQEDSAVYLCASSLEGGSNQPQHFGDGTRLSIL.

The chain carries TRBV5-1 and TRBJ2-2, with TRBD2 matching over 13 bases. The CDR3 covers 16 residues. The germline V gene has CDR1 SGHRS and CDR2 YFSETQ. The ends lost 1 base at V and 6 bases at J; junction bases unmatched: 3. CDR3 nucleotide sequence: TGCGCCAGCAGCTTGTGGACTAGCGGGGGACCCGGGGAGCTGTTTTTT. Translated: CASSLWTSGGPGELFF.

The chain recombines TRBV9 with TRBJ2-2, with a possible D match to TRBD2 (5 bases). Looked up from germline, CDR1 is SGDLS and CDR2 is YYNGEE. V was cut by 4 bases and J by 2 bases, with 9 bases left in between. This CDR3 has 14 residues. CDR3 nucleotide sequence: TGTGCCAGCAGCCCGGACTTAAACACCGGGGAGCTGTTTTTT. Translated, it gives CASSPDLNTGELFF.

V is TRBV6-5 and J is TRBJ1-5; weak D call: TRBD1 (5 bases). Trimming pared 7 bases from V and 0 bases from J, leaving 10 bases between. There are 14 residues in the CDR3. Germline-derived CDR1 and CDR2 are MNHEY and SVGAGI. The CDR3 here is CASTVDSSNQPQHF. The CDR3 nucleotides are TGTGCCAGCACCGTTGACAGTAGCAATCAGCCCCAGCATTTT.

The CDR3 sequence: CASSFRRPKGYTF. As DNA, the CDR3 is TGTGCCAGCAGTTTTCGGAGACCGAAAGGCTACACCTTC. The rearrangement uses TRBV2 and TRBJ1-2; the D is unclear. Germline V gene lookup returns CDR1 SNHLY and CDR2 FYNNEI. The CDR3 has 13 residues. The V end was cut by 5 bases, the J end by 8 bases, with 15 bases between.

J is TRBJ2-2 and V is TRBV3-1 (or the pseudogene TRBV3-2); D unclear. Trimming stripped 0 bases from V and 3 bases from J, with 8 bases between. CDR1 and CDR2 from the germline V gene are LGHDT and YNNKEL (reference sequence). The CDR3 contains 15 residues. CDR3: CASSQDIVDTGELFF. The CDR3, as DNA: TGTGCCAGCAGCCAAGATATCGTCGACACCGGGGAGCTGTTTTTT.

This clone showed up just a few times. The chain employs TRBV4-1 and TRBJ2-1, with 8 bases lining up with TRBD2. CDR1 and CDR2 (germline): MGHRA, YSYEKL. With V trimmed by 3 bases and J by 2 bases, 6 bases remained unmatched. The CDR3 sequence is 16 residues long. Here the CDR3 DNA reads TGCGCCAGCAGCCACGGACTAGCCCTTGCCTACAATGAGCAGTTCTTC. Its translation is CASSHGLALAYNEQFF.

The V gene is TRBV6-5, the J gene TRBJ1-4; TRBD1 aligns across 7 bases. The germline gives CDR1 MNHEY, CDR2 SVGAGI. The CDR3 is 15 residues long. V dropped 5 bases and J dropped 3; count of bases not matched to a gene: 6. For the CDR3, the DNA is TGTGCCAGCAGTAATCGGGACAGCCCTAATGAAAAACTGTTTTTT. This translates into CASSNRDSPNEKLFF.

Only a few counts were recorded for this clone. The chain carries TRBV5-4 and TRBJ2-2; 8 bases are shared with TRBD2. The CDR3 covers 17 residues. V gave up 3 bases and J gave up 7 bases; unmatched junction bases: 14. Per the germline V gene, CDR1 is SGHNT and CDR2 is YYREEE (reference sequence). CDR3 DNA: TGTGCCAGCAGCTCTAGCGGGCGGGGTTCCCGTCTCGGGGAGCTGTTTTTT. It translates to CASSSSGRGSRLGELFF.

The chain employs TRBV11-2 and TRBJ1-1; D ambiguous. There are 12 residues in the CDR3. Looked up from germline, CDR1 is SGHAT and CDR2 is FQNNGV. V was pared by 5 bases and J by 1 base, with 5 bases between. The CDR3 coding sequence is TGTGCCAGCAGCAGACAGAACACTGAAGCTTTCTTT. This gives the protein CASSRQNTEAFF.

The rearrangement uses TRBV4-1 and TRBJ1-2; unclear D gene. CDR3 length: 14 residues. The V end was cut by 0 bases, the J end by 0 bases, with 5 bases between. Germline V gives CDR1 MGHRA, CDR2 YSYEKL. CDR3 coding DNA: TGCGCCAGCAGCCAAGATAACACTAACTATGGCTACACCTTC. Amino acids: CASSQDNTNYGYTF.

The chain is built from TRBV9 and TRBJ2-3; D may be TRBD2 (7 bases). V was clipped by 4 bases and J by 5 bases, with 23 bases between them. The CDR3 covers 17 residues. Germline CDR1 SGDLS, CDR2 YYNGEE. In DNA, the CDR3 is TGTGCCAGCAGCCCCCCAGGGGTTGGACCGGGGGGAGATACGCAGTATTTT. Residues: CASSPPGVGPGGDTQYF.

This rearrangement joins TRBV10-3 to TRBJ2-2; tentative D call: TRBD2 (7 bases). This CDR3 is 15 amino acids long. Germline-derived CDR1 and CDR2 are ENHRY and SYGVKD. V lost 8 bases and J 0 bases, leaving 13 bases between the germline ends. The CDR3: CAIGTGGANTGELFF. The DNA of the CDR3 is TGTGCCATCGGTACGGGGGGCGCGAACACCGGGGAGCTGTTTTTT.

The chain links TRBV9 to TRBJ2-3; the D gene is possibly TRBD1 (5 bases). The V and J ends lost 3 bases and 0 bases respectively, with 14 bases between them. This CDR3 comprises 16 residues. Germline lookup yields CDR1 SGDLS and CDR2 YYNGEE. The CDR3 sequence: CASSARQIPSTDTQYF. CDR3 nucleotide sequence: TGTGCCAGCAGCGCGAGACAGATCCCGAGCACAGATACGCAGTATTTT.

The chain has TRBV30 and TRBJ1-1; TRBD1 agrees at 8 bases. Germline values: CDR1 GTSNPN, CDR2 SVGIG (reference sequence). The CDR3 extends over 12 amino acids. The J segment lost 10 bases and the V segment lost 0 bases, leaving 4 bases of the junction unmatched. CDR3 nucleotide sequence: TGTGCCTGGAGTGTTGGACAGGGTAGAGCTTTCTTT. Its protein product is CAWSVGQGRAFF.

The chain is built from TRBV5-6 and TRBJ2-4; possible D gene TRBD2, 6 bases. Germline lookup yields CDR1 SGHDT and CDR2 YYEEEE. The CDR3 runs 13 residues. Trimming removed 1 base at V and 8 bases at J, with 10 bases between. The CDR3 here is CASSLYAGHIQYF. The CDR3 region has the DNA TGTGCCAGCAGCTTGTACGCGGGGCACATTCAGTACTTC.